The entry below gives a single T cell receptor (beta chain) sequence along with its context. The target of this receptor is not known. Base qualities are missing; no much larger clone stands one base away. TCRbeta CDR3 regions were amplified from genomic DNA by means of the immunoSEQ Assay, a bias-controlled multiplex PCR. Under the source paper's analysis protocol: Within the assay, amplification of reference gene primers was used to estimate how many nucleated cells each sample contained. To quantify the absolute abundance of each unique TCRbeta CDR3 rearrangement, sequence reads were collapsed and filtered. For each sample, productive Simpson clonality was calculated as the square root of Simpson's diversity index across productive rearrangements. TCRdb stores this immuneACCESS table with in-frame sequences only. Part of the clones is absent; in the studies checked, under half of the shortfall reflects unresolved V genes, and no reason is known for the rest. V, J and clone size are taken as reported in that table, and D and trimming were inferred from the DNA itself. Recorded for this sample are about 140,000 clones; 80% to 90% of them occurred a single time. The ten largest clonotypes hold about 3.4% of the sample.

This specimen belongs to a study of blood T cell repertoires in COVID-19 (TCRdb year 2020). A note on the overall study: Samples covering the acute and convalescent phases of COVID-19 were provided by collaborators in the United States, Italy and Spain. The material from the prospective study consisted of cDNA or gDNA derived from T cells, B-cell-depleted T cells, or PBMCs. Subjects who had been exposed to COVID-19, were actively infected with it, or had recovered from it provided the deeply sampled blood TCRbeta repertoires that made up the dataset. A freely available public database, intended as a resource for researchers studying the immune response to SARS-CoV-2, is where the repertoires were released. The samples were drawn from two sources: the first 160 participants of the ongoing ImmuneRACE study, and approximately 1,300 subjects contributed by 6 global collaborators. Sample metadata almost always included a de-identified subject ID, COVID-19 status, age in years and sex. Where available, HLA class I and class II types were obtained from metadata supplied by the sample provider rather than from assay-based typing. Overall results and qualifications from the work: The quantity of clinical and demographic metadata differed by source and by participant and was supplied without curation.

In the prospective study, participants were roughly 18 to 90 years old, resided in 24 geographic areas of the United States, and were enrolled through a virtual design. In the prospective study, participants were assigned to cohorts based on the clinical history participants reported in a screening survey and a study questionnaire. In the prospective study, mobile phlebotomists collected whole blood, serum and a nasopharyngeal or oropharyngeal swab from each participant. Additional blood draws and questionnaires over an approximately 2-month period could optionally be provided by prospective study participants. Before DNA extraction, prospective study blood samples were shipped either frozen or at room temperature. Inclusive of the bounding cysteine and phenylalanine, the CDR3 is 15 residues long. The only DNA kept is the CDR3, 45 bases in frame from the first base. V is shortened by 5 bases, J by 4 bases, and the region joining them spans 15 bases. Based on the germline V gene, the CDR1 and CDR2 sequences are MDHEN and SYDVKM.

The sample was PBMCs or T cells enriched from blood (not recorded which). The origin of this receptor is a woman aged 45-59 years with acute COVID-19. The chain links TRBV28 with TRBJ2-1; the D gene lacks a confident call. The sequenced DNA: TGTGCCAGCAGTCCCTCCTATGACACATACAATGAGCAGTTCTTC. The resulting protein is CASSPSYDTYNEQFF.